Shown below are 16 T cell receptor beta chains from a single sample sequenced in a study of shared clonotypes between healthy human individuals. Generated by immunoSEQ multiplex PCR, the TCRdb table keeps only in-frame clones and is missing some. The table has 2 million or so clones, about 94% seen once. Only CD45RO-negative cells positively selected for CCR7 counted as naive CD8 cells, so terminally differentiated effector memory CD45RA+ cells were excluded. Material: naive CD8+ T cells sorted from blood. The source of these receptors is a young man in good health.

This clone came up once. The chain recombines TRBV5-1 with TRBJ2-7, with D perhaps TRBD1 (6 bases). Germline-derived CDR1 and CDR2 are SGHRS and YFSETQ. This CDR3 is built from 14 residues. Trimming removed 4 bases from V and 2 bases from J, with 13 bases in between. The CDR3 reads CASSQGTLTYEQYF. For the CDR3, the DNA is TGCGCCAGCAGCCAGGGGACACTTACCTACGAGCAGTACTTC.

Only one count was recorded for this clone. Within the sample, other DNA sequences also encode this same CDR3. The rearrangement links TRBV7-6 to TRBJ2-1; D is uncertain. V was clipped by 1 base and J by 2 bases, with 6 bases between them. Germline assignment: CDR1 SGHVS and CDR2 FNYEAQ. CDR3 length: 14 residues. The CDR3 nucleotides are TGTGCCAGCAGCTTAGGGGGTCCCTACAATGAGCAGTTCTTC. Its protein product is CASSLGGPYNEQFF.

This clone has a single count. The rearrangement joins TRBV6-1 to TRBJ2-7; TRBD1 matches 8 bases. Germline CDR1 reads MNHNS; CDR2 reads SASEGT. V lost 5 bases, J lost 2 bases, and 5 bases stayed unmatched. This CDR3 contains 14 residues. This chain's CDR3 is CASSHRDRTYEQYF. CDR3 in DNA: TGTGCCAGCAGTCACCGGGACAGGACCTACGAGCAGTACTTC.

V gene TRBV19 combines with J gene TRBJ1-4, with no clear D. CDR3 length: 15 residues. Germline CDR1 is LNHDA and CDR2 is SQIVND (reference sequence). Trimming cost V 3 bases and J 4 bases, with 12 bases left between them. For the CDR3, the DNA is TGTGCCAGTAGTATCGGCAGACTAAGTAATGAAAAACTGTTTTTT. This codes for CASSIGRLSNEKLFF.

This clone was seen more than once but under ten times. The genes are TRBV7-9 and TRBJ2-7, with D possibly TRBD1 on 6 matching bases. Trimming shortened V by 1 base and J by 2 bases, and 12 bases separated the two germline ends. The CDR3 contains 15 residues. CDR1 SEHNR and CDR2 FQNEAQ come from the germline V gene (reference sequence). CDR3 in amino acids: CASSLGDTGPYEQYF. The DNA for the CDR3 is TGTGCCAGCAGCTTAGGGGACACCGGCCCCTACGAGCAGTACTTC.

The chain uses TRBV4-1 and TRBJ1-2; D gene uncertain. CDR1 is MGHRA, CDR2 YSYEKL, per germline. The CDR3 loop spans 17 amino acids. V lost 3 bases and J lost 1, with 18 bases in between. The CDR3: CASSQGRGPLDNYGYTF. CDR3 bases: TGCGCCAGCAGCCAGGGGAGAGGTCCGCTCGATAACTATGGCTACACCTTC.

The chain links TRBV30 to TRBJ2-1, with 12 bases that match TRBD2. Germline CDR1 and CDR2: GTSNPN and SVGIG (reference sequence). The CDR3 sequence is 15 residues long. The V and J ends lost 3 bases and 8 bases, in that order; junction bases with no gene match: 8. The DNA of the CDR3 is TGTGCCTGGAGCCGGACTAGCGGGATAGTCGATGAGCAGTTCTTC. It codes for CAWSRTSGIVDEQFF.

CDR3 DNA: TGTGCCAGCAGCTCCGGGACAGGCTACAATGAGCAGTTCTTC. The encoded protein is CASSSGTGYNEQFF. The V call is TRBV7-3, the J call TRBJ2-1; 8 bases fit TRBD1. The germline CDR1 and CDR2 sequences are SGHTA and FQGTGA. J gave up 3 bases and V 4 bases, and 2 bases lay outside the gene matches. The CDR3 covers 14 residues.

V is TRBV27 and J is TRBJ2-1; D perhaps matches TRBD2 (6 bases). V shed 3 bases and J shed 8 bases, with 17 bases lying between them. The germline CDR1 and CDR2 sequences are MNHEY and SMNVEV (reference sequence). The CDR3 totals 15 residues. This CDR3 is CASSFPGRGIYEQFF. The CDR3 DNA is TGTGCCAGCAGTTTCCCCGGACGGGGGATTTATGAGCAGTTCTTC.

The V and J genes are TRBV28 and TRBJ2-4; 11 bases are shared with TRBD2. J was trimmed by 3 bases and V by 2 bases; bases with no gene match: 6. CDR1 MDHEN and CDR2 SYDVKM come from the germline V gene. There are 17 residues in the CDR3. This CDR3 reads CASSLLLAGGNKNIQYF. In DNA, the CDR3 is TGTGCCAGCAGTTTACTCCTAGCGGGGGGTAACAAAAACATTCAGTACTTC.

The chain uses TRBV5-1 and TRBJ1-1, with 9 bases aligning to TRBD1. Germline V gene sequence: CDR1 SGHRS, CDR2 YFSETQ. With V trimmed by 4 bases and J by 3 bases, 10 bases remained unmatched. CDR3 length equals 16 residues. Here the CDR3 reads CASSLTGTGSYTEAFF. Here the CDR3 DNA reads TGCGCCAGCAGCCTCACCGGGACAGGGAGTTACACTGAAGCTTTCTTT.

As for this clone: Other DNA sequences in the same sample also yield this CDR3. J is TRBJ2-3 and V is TRBV28; D not resolved. From germline, CDR1 is MDHEN and CDR2 SYDVKM. Trimming removed 2 bases at V and 5 bases at J, with 5 bases between. The CDR3 runs to 12 residues. For the CDR3, the DNA is TGTGCCAGCAGTTTACGAGGAGATACGCAGTATTTT. Translating gives CASSLRGDTQYF.

The chain couples TRBV30 to TRBJ1-5, with TRBD1 matching 7 bases. Germline CDR1 is GTSNPN and CDR2 is SVGIG (reference sequence). V lost 1 base to trimming and J lost 8 bases; unmatched junction nucleotides: 8. This CDR3 is 14 amino acids long. Here the CDR3 reads CAWSEDRDVKPQHF. The CDR3 region has the DNA TGTGCCTGGAGTGAAGACAGGGACGTCAAGCCCCAGCATTTT.

The chain has TRBV6-5 and TRBJ2-1, with D tentatively TRBD2 (6 bases). Per germline, CDR1 MNHEY and CDR2 SVGAGI. Trimming pared 2 bases from V and 7 bases from J, leaving 12 bases between. The CDR3 is 14 amino acids. The CDR3 bases are TGTGCCAGCAGTTACGGCCCAGGAGGGAATGAGCAGTTCTTC. It specifies CASSYGPGGNEQFF.

V is TRBV6-1 and J is TRBJ2-7; 8 bases fit TRBD1. The V gene end was trimmed by 2 bases and the J gene end by 3 bases; junction bases not matched to a gene: 6. The CDR3 is made up of 15 amino acids. CDR1 is MNHNS, CDR2 SASEGT, per germline. The CDR3 DNA reads TGTGCCAGCAGTGAATCGGCGACAGGGGTCTACGAGCAGTACTTC. Its translation is CASSESATGVYEQYF.

The CDR3 DNA is TGTGCCAGCAGCTTGGGCAGGCGGGTCGATCAGCCCCAGCATTTT. This sequence encodes CASSLGRRVDQPQHF. The chain has TRBV5-6 and TRBJ1-5; no clear D. The CDR3 contains 15 residues. V was pared by 0 bases and J by 5 bases, with 12 bases between. The V gene's germline CDR1 is SGHDT and CDR2 YYEEEE. Filled out from reference TRBV5-6 and TRBJ1-5, the complete variable domain reads DAGVTQSPTHLIKTRGQQVTLRCSPKSGHDTVSWYQQALGQGPQFIFQYYEEEERQRGNFPDRFSGHQFPNYSSELNVNALLLGDSALYLCASSLGRRVDQPQHFGDGTRLSIL.